This TCR beta chain was captured by sequencing in a study of metastatic and nonmetastatic thyroid tumors. This clone was recorded many times. Additional DNA sequences in this sample encode the identical CDR3. MiXCR was used by TCRdb to re-call the PCR reads. The table records approximately 31,000 clones, about 20% of them present only once. This CDR3 comprises 11 residues. V was clipped by 4 bases and J by 7 bases, with 7 bases between them. Germline assignment: CDR1 MDHEN and CDR2 SYDVKM. Thyroid surgery had not been preceded by any treatment in any patient. The receptor comes from a female donor with papillary thyroid cancer or a benign thyroid nodule (not recorded which). Some clones in this sample may be carry-over from other donors' samples. The chain links TRBV28 to TRBJ2-5; D call uncertain. What was sequenced was blood. In DNA, the CDR3 is TGTGCCAGCAGTTCTGCTCGGACCCAGTACTTC. Translated: CASSSARTQYF.